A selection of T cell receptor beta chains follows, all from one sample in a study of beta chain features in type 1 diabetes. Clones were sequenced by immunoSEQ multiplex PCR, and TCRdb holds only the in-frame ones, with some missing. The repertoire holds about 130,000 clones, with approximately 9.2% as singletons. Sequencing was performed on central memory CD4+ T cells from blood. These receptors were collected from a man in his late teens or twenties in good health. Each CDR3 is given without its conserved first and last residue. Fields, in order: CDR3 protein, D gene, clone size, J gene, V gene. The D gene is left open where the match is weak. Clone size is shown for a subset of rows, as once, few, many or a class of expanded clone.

cdr3_aa: ASRSGVPNEKLF; d_call: NA; clone_size: few; j_call: TRBJ1-4; v_call: TRBV7-2
cdr3_aa: ASSLGARVRETQY; d_call: NA; clone_size: few; j_call: TRBJ2-5; v_call: TRBV5-1
cdr3_aa: ASSPGLAEDEQF; d_call: TRBD2; clone_size: NA; j_call: TRBJ2-1; v_call: TRBV18
cdr3_aa: ASSTGISGNTIY; d_call: NA; clone_size: NA; j_call: TRBJ1-3; v_call: TRBV5-6
cdr3_aa: ASSLASGRADGYT; d_call: NA; clone_size: NA; j_call: TRBJ1-2; v_call: TRBV7-8
cdr3_aa: AWSVGQGSVLGNQPQH; d_call: NA; clone_size: few; j_call: TRBJ1-5; v_call: TRBV30
cdr3_aa: ASSQGRGTEAF; d_call: NA; clone_size: few; j_call: TRBJ1-1; v_call: TRBV7-2
cdr3_aa: ASSRTYQGDNEQF; d_call: NA; clone_size: NA; j_call: TRBJ2-1; v_call: TRBV4-3
cdr3_aa: ASSSTDSYEQY; d_call: NA; clone_size: few; j_call: TRBJ2-7; v_call: TRBV6-1
cdr3_aa: ASFGLYGYT; d_call: NA; clone_size: NA; j_call: TRBJ1-2; v_call: TRBV6-5
cdr3_aa: ASSLDRDFSPLH; d_call: NA; clone_size: few; j_call: TRBJ1-6; v_call: TRBV5-1
cdr3_aa: ASSPGQGRLRQY; d_call: TRBD1; clone_size: many; j_call: TRBJ2-7; v_call: TRBV14
cdr3_aa: SVNGRQGATEAF; d_call: TRBD1; clone_size: few; j_call: TRBJ1-1; v_call: TRBV29-1
cdr3_aa: ASSPGTGSLLF; d_call: TRBD1; clone_size: few; j_call: TRBJ1-4; v_call: TRBV2